This T cell receptor (beta chain) was recovered during a study of T-cell reconstitution after alpha-beta-depleted transplantation in children. Study-level findings and limits: T-cell counts and diversity at one year post-transplant came mainly from newly produced T cells. The origin of alpha-beta T cells about two months after transplant was reportedly several hundred expanded graft clones.

This clonotype occurred a few times. Its target is not known. The CDR3 sequence is 15 residues long. Germline CDR1 MNHEY, CDR2 SMNVEV (reference sequence). V lost 8 bases, J lost 5 bases, and 22 bases lay in between. Unique molecular identifiers were used in preparing the TCRbeta library. TCRdb processed the PCR reads anew with MiXCR; each CDR3 protein has one entry. The repertoire holds some 460,000 distinct CDR3 sequences, with about 17% as singletons. The chain uses TRBV27 and TRBJ2-7, with D perhaps TRBD1 or TRBD2 (6 bases each). This material consisted of PBMCs, mostly from graft donor cells, taken 360 days after TCRalphabeta/CD19-depleted stem cell transplant. The clonotype was recovered from a boy less than two years old who had a stem cell transplant for Wiskott-Aldrich syndrome, so the T cells may come from the graft donor. CDR3 region: CASRGIGQGIHEQYF. Here the CDR3 DNA reads TGTGCCAGCCGCGGGATTGGCCAGGGGATCCACGAGCAGTACTTC.